The 21 T cell receptor beta chains listed next were all sequenced from one sample in a study of blood T cell repertoires in COVID-19. This table comes from immunoSEQ multiplex PCR, and its TCRdb copy is limited to in-frame clones, with some not included. Here the sample spans about 140,000 clones, about nine tenths being singletons. Sequencing used peripheral blood. Receptor source: a man over 45 with active or convalescent COVID-19.

The chain employs TRBV28 and TRBJ1-2, with a tentative D call TRBD1 (5 bases). In germline, CDR1 is MDHEN, CDR2 SYDVKM. This CDR3 is built from 15 residues. Trimming removed 5 bases at V and 2 bases at J, with 15 bases between. DNA of the CDR3: TGTGCCAGCAGTATATCGGGGGTCGGCAACTATGGCTACACCTTC. This sequence encodes CASSISGVGNYGYTF.

The chain has TRBV5-1 and TRBJ2-1; D might be TRBD2 (5 bases). CDR1 SGHRS and CDR2 YFSETQ come from the germline V gene. Trimming shortened V by 2 bases and J by 2 bases, and 14 bases separated the two germline ends. This CDR3 comprises 16 residues. The CDR3 spells CASSLGDQRAYNEQFF. For the CDR3, the DNA is TGCGCCAGCAGCTTAGGAGACCAGAGGGCCTACAATGAGCAGTTCTTC.

The chain recombines TRBV19 with TRBJ1-5, with D maybe TRBD1 (5 bases). The CDR3 covers 16 residues. The V gene's germline CDR1 is LNHDA and CDR2 SQIVND (reference sequence). The V and J ends lost 9 bases and 0 bases respectively, with 18 bases between them. CDR3: CASAWGSLYSNQPQHF. In nucleotides, the CDR3 is TGTGCCAGCGCATGGGGCAGCCTCTATAGCAATCAGCCCCAGCATTTT.

The J gene is TRBJ1-5, the V gene TRBV5-5; perhaps TRBD1 as D (5 bases). The V and J ends lost 1 base and 0 bases respectively, with 14 bases between them. The CDR3 is made up of 17 amino acids. Germline-derived CDR1 and CDR2 are SGHKS and YYEKEE (reference sequence). The CDR3 coding sequence is TGTGCCAGCAGCTTGTCTTACAGGATCGATAGCAATCAGCCCCAGCATTTT. Residues: CASSLSYRIDSNQPQHF.

The chain uses TRBV28 and TRBJ2-7; D is ambiguous. V lost 3 bases to trimming and J lost 2 bases, with 11 bases between them. There are 14 residues in the CDR3. From germline, CDR1 is MDHEN and CDR2 SYDVKM. CDR3 DNA sequence: TGTGCCAGCAGTTTCTCTAGACTTACCTACGAGCAGTACTTC. It yields the protein CASSFSRLTYEQYF. Complete variable domain (other parts from reference TRBV28 and TRBJ2-7): DVKVTQSSRYLVKRTGEKVFLECVQDMDHENMFWYRQDPGLGLRLIYFSYDVKMKEKGDIPEGYSVSREKKERFSLILESASTNQTSMYLCASSFSRLTYEQYFGPGTRLTVT.

CDR3 sequence (DNA): TGTGCCAGCCGCCGGGTGGAGAGCTCCTACGAGCAGTACTTC. Protein product: CASRRVESSYEQYF. This chain uses TRBV7-9 with TRBJ2-7; D not certain. V was clipped by 8 bases and J by 0 bases, with 14 bases between them. Germline CDR1 and CDR2: SEHNR and FQNEAQ (reference sequence). The CDR3 loop spans 14 amino acids.

V usage is TRBV6-5 and J usage is TRBJ2-1, with no clear D. Trimming cost V 6 bases and J 5 bases, with 11 bases left between them. The CDR3 has 13 residues. Germline CDR1 MNHEY, CDR2 SVGAGI. DNA of the CDR3: TGTGCCAGCAGCCTGCGGCCGGACAATGAGCAGTTCTTC. Translating gives CASSLRPDNEQFF.

The chain combines TRBV20-1 with TRBJ2-7; 8 nucleotides agree with TRBD1. The CDR3 is 15 amino acids. The germline gives CDR1 DFQATT, CDR2 SNEGSKA (reference sequence). Unmatched junction bases numbered 12, after V lost 3 bases and J lost 5 bases. The DNA for the CDR3 is TGCAGTGCTAGTTACCACGGACAGGGAGGAAACGAGCAGTACTTC. This gives the protein CSASYHGQGGNEQYF.

This rearrangement joins TRBV30 to TRBJ2-2, with 10 bases aligning to TRBD1. Germline CDR1 is GTSNPN and CDR2 is SVGIG (reference sequence). V lost 0 bases, J lost 3 bases, and 28 bases stayed unmatched. The CDR3 runs to 24 residues. CDR3 nucleotides: TGTGCCTGGAGTGTACAATCCAACGGGACAGGGGTTTCTTACTCCACACGCGACACCGGGGAGCTGTTTTTT. Its translation: CAWSVQSNGTGVSYSTRDTGELFF.

The chain employs TRBV28 and TRBJ1-2; 9 nucleotides match TRBD1. The CDR3 length is 16 residues. The germline gives CDR1 MDHEN, CDR2 SYDVKM. The V gene end was trimmed by 4 bases and the J gene end by 0 bases; junction bases not matched to a gene: 6. DNA for the CDR3: TGTGCCAGCAGTTCGGGACAGGGAACGACTAACTATGGCTACACCTTC. Translation: CASSSGQGTTNYGYTF.

The chain recombines TRBV2 with TRBJ2-2; 10 bases line up with TRBD2. Looked up from germline, CDR1 is SNHLY and CDR2 is FYNNEI. The CDR3 has 15 residues. V was pared by 4 bases and J by 6 bases, with 5 bases of the junction left unmatched. The CDR3 reads CASSVELAGAGELFF. Written as DNA, the CDR3 is TGTGCCAGCAGTGTGGAGCTAGCGGGAGCCGGGGAGCTGTTTTTT.

The table lists this clone with a count of one. The gene calls are TRBV7-9 and TRBJ2-7; a weak D match, TRBD2 (6 bases). Germline lookup yields CDR1 SEHNR and CDR2 FQNEAQ (reference sequence). Trimming shortened V by 5 bases and J by 5 bases, and 19 bases separated the two germline ends. The CDR3 has 15 amino acids. This CDR3 is CASSARGNTGDEQYF. In DNA form, the CDR3 reads TGTGCCAGCAGCGCCCGCGGGAATACTGGGGACGAGCAGTACTTC.

V is TRBV18 and J is TRBJ2-1; 8 bases fit TRBD1. CDR3 length equals 14 residues. Per the germline V gene, CDR1 is KGHSH and CDR2 is LQKENI. J gave up 7 bases and V 6 bases, and 8 bases lay outside the gene matches. The CDR3 loop reads CASSIETGVNEQFF. The CDR3, as DNA: TGTGCCAGCTCCATTGAGACAGGGGTGAATGAGCAGTTCTTC.

V gene TRBV7-3 combines with J gene TRBJ2-5; D might be TRBD1 (6 bases). The germline gives CDR1 SGHTA, CDR2 FQGTGA. With 0 bases removed from V and 3 bases from J, the gap between germline ends came to 8 bases. The CDR3 length is 14 residues. The CDR3 nucleotides are TGTGCCAGCAGCTTAACCCGGACAGAAGAGACCCAGTACTTC. It specifies CASSLTRTEETQYF.

The chain carries TRBV7-9 and TRBJ1-2; a weak D match, TRBD1 (5 bases). Germline values: CDR1 SEHNR, CDR2 FQNEAQ (reference sequence). V was cut by 4 bases and J by 4 bases, with 7 bases left in between. CDR3 length: 12 residues. The CDR3 loop reads CASSSDSYGYTF. The CDR3 coding sequence is TGTGCCAGCAGCTCAGACAGCTATGGCTACACCTTC.

The chain links TRBV5-1 to TRBJ1-3; 7 nucleotides agree with TRBD1. Germline V gene lookup returns CDR1 SGHRS and CDR2 YFSETQ. The CDR3 extends over 16 amino acids. The ends lost 2 bases at V and 0 bases at J; junction bases unmatched: 5. This chain's CDR3 is CASSFGTASSGNTIYF. The CDR3 nucleotides read TGCGCCAGCAGCTTTGGGACAGCGAGCTCTGGAAACACCATATATTTT.

This chain links TRBV4-2 with TRBJ2-1; TRBD2 aligns across 9 bases. CDR3 length equals 17 residues. Trimming at V came to 0 bases and at J to 8 bases, leaving 11 bases not matched to a gene. The V gene's germline CDR1 is LGHNA and CDR2 YNFKEQ. Written as DNA, the CDR3 is TGTGCCAGCAGCCAAGATGGTACTAGCGGGCCGGGAGATGAGCAGTTCTTC. Translated, it gives CASSQDGTSGPGDEQFF.

The chain employs TRBV5-5 and TRBJ1-4; unclear D gene. The CDR3 is made up of 15 amino acids. From germline, CDR1 is SGHKS and CDR2 YYEKEE (reference sequence). Trimming stripped 4 bases from V and 8 bases from J, with 18 bases between. CDR3 loop: CASSRSGGSAEKLFF. CDR3 in DNA: TGTGCCAGCAGCCGATCAGGCGGGTCAGCGGAAAAACTGTTTTTT.

For this clone: One junction end disagrees with the germline gene, perhaps due to a read error. CDR3 DNA: TGTGCCAGCAGCAATCCCGGGACTATGGCCTCCCACGAGCAGTACTTC. This encodes CASSNPGTMASHEQYF. V usage is TRBV7-6 and J usage is TRBJ2-7, with 7 bases fitting TRBD2. Germline assignment: CDR1 SGHVS and CDR2 FNYEAQ. The CDR3 sequence is 16 residues long.

This clone was seen just once. CDR3 residues: CASSLSVFRQGEAKNIQYF. CDR3 DNA sequence: TGTGCCAGCAGTTTATCCGTTTTTAGACAGGGTGAGGCCAAAAACATTCAGTACTTC. This rearrangement joins TRBV28 to TRBJ2-4, with 7 nucleotides matching TRBD1. J was trimmed by 1 base and V by 1 base; bases with no gene match: 13. The germline V gene encodes CDR1 MDHEN and CDR2 SYDVKM. The CDR3 length is 19 residues.

V and J are TRBV7-2 and TRBJ2-1; 9 nucleotides align to TRBD2. The V and J ends lost 5 bases and 2 bases, in that order; junction bases with no gene match: 4. The germline V gene encodes CDR1 SGHTA and CDR2 FQGNSA. This CDR3 is built from 15 residues. CDR3 nucleotide sequence: TGTGCCAGCAGCGCCAGACTAGCGGCCTACAATGAGCAGTTCTTC. It codes for CASSARLAAYNEQFF.